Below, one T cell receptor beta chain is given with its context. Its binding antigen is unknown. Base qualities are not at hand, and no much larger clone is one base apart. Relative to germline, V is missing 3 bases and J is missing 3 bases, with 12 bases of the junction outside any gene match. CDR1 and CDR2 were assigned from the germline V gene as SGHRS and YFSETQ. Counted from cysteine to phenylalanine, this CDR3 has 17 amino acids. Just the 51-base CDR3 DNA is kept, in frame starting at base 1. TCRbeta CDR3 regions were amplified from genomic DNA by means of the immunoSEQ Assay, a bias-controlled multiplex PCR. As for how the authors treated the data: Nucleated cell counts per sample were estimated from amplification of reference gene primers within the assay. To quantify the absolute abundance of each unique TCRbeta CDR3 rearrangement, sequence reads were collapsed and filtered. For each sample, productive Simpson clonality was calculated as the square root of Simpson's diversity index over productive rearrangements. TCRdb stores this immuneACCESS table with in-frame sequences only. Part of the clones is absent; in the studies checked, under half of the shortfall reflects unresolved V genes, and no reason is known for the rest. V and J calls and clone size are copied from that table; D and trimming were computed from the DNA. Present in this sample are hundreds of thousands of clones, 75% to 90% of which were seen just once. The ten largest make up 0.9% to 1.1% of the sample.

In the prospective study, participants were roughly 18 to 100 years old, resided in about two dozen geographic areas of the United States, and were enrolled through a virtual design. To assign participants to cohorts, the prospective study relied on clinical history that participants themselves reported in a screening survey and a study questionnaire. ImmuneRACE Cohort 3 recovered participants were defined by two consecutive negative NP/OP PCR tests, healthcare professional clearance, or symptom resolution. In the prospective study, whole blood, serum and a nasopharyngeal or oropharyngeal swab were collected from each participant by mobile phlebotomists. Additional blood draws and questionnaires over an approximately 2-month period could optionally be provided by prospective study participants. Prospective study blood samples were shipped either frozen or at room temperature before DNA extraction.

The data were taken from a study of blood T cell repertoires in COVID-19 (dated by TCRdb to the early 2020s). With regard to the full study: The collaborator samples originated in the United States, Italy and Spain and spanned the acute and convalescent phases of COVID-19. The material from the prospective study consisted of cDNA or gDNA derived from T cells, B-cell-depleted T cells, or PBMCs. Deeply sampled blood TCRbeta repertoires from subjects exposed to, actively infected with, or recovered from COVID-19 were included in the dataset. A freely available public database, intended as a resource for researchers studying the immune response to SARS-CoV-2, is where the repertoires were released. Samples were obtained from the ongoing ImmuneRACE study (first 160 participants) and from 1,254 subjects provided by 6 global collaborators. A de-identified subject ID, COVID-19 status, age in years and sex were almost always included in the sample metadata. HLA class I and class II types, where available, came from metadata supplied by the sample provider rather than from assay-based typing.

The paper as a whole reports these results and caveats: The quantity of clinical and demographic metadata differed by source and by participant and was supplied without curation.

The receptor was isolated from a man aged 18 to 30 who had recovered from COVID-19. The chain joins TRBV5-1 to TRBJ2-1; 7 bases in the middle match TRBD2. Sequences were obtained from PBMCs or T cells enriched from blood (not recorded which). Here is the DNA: TGCGCCAGCAGCTGGCGGGAGAGGACACAATTCTACAATGAGCAGTTCTTC. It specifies CASSWRERTQFYNEQFF.